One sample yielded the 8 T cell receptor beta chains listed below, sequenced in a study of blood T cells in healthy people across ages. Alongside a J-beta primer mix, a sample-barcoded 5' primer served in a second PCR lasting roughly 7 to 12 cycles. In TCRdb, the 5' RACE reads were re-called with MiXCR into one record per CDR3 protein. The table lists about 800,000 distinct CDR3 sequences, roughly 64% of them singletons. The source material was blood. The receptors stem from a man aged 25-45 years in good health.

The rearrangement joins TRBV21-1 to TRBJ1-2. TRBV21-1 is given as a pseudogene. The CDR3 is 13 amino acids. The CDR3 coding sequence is TGTGCCAGCAGCAATGGTCAGAGATATGGCTACACCTTC. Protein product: CASSNGQRYGYTF.

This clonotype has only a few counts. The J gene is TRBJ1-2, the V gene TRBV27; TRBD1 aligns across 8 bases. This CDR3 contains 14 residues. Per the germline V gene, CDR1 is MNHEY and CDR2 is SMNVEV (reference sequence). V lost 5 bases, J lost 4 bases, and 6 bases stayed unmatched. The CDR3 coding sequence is TGTGCCAGCAGTAAAGGACAGGGAGCCTATGGCTACACCTTC. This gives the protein CASSKGQGAYGYTF.

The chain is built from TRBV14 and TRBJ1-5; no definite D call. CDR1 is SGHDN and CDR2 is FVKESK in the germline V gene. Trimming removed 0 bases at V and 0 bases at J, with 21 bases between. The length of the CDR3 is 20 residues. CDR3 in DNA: TGTGCCAGCAGCCAAGATCCCCCACCGCAAACGGTGTATAGCAATCAGCCCCAGCATTTT. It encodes CASSQDPPPQTVYSNQPQHF.

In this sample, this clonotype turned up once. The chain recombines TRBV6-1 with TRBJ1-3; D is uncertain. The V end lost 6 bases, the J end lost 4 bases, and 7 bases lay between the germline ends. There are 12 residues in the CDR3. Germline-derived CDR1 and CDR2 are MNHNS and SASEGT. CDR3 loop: CASREPGNTIYF. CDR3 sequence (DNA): TGTGCCAGCAGGGAGCCCGGAAACACCATATATTTT.

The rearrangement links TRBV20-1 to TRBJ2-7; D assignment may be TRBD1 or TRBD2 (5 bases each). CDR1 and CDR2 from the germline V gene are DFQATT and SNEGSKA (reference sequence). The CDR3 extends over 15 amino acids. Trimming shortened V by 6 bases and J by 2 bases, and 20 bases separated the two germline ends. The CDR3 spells CSAVAGTGETYEQYF. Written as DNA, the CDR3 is TGCAGTGCCGTGGCTGGGACGGGTGAAACCTACGAGCAGTACTTC.

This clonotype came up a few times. The CDR3 bases are TGCAGTGCTACCAGCCCGCGGACTAGCGGGGGTGATGAGCAGTTCTTC. Translated, it gives CSATSPRTSGGDEQFF. This chain joins TRBV20-1 and TRBJ2-1; 13 bases are shared with TRBD2. Germline-derived CDR1 and CDR2 are DFQATT and SNEGSKA (reference sequence). This CDR3 is 16 amino acids long. The trim removed 4 bases at V and 8 bases at J, leaving 11 bases unmatched.

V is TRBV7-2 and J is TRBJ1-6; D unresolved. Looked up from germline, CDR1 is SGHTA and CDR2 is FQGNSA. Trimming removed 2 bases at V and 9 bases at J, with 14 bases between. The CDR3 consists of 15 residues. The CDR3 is CASSLMGLRVSPLHF. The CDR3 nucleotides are TGTGCCAGCAGCTTAATGGGATTGCGAGTTTCACCCCTCCACTTT.

The CDR3 region is CASSLENGLDTQYF. CDR3 coding DNA: TGTGCCAGCAGCTTAGAGAACGGATTAGATACGCAGTATTTT. The V call is TRBV7-2, the J call TRBJ2-3; the D is unclear. The germline gives CDR1 SGHTA, CDR2 FQGNSA. Deletions cut 1 base from V and 5 bases from J, with 10 bases between. The CDR3 contains 14 residues.